A single sample is the source of the 32 T cell receptor beta chains below, sequenced in a study of neurological immune-mediated disorders. One entry per CDR3 protein results from TCRdb running MiXCR on the 5' RACE reads. The profile shows 70,000 or so distinct CDR3 sequences, around 3% of them singletons. Material: PBMCs. These receptors all stem from a woman aged 45-65 years with multiple sclerosis.

Many counts were recorded for this clonotype. The V gene is TRBV5-6, the J gene TRBJ1-1, with a weak D call TRBD1 (6 bases). The CDR3 has 14 residues. CDR1 is SGHDT and CDR2 is YYEEEE in the germline V gene. V was clipped by 2 bases and J by 5 bases, with 13 bases between them. The CDR3 loop is CASSFTGPPTEAFF. The CDR3 DNA reads TGTGCCAGCAGCTTTACAGGGCCCCCGACTGAAGCTTTCTTT. The full variable domain, in which reference TRBV5-6 and TRBJ1-1 provide the parts outside the CDR3, is DAGVTQSPTHLIKTRGQQVTLRCSPKSGHDTVSWYQQALGQGPQFIFQYYEEEERQRGNFPDRFSGHQFPNYSSELNVNALLLGDSALYLCASSFTGPPTEAFFGQGTRLTVV.

At least ten counts were recorded for this clonotype. It is unclear where the CDR3 begins or ends on the DNA, so no DNA is shown, and the CDR3 is as TCRdb lists it. The V gene is TRBV27, the J gene TRBJ2-3; no DNA check was done on the table's D call, TRBD2. The germline V gene encodes CDR1 MNHEY and CDR2 SMNVEV (reference sequence). The CDR3 has 16 amino acids, counting both end residues. The CDR3: CASSSSLAGGTDTQYF.

Many counts were recorded for this clonotype. This rearrangement joins TRBV20-1 to TRBJ1-2; D gene ambiguous. The V gene lost 3 bases and the J gene lost 4 bases, with 12 bases spanning the gap. The V gene's germline CDR1 is DFQATT and CDR2 SNEGSKA (reference sequence). There are 13 residues in the CDR3. The CDR3 loop reads CSASPVAGYGYTF. The CDR3 DNA reads TGCAGTGCTAGCCCGGTTGCTGGCTATGGCTACACCTTC.

This clonotype was counted at least ten times. The chain joins TRBV12-3 or TRBV12-4 to TRBJ2-2; D gene uncertain. This CDR3 has 16 amino acids. Trimming cost V 3 bases and J 3 bases, with 14 bases left between them. CDR3 sequence: CASSFTAPRDTGELFF. The CDR3 coding sequence is TGTGCCAGCAGTTTCACAGCACCTCGGGACACCGGGGAGCTGTTTTTT.

Many counts were recorded for this clonotype. The gene calls are TRBV27 and TRBJ2-1; possible D gene TRBD1, 6 bases. Per germline, CDR1 MNHEY and CDR2 SMNVEV (reference sequence). This CDR3 has 15 residues. Trimming cost V 3 bases and J 5 bases, with 14 bases left between them. This CDR3 reads CASSFWAGDHNEQFF. The CDR3, as DNA: TGTGCCAGCAGTTTCTGGGCAGGGGACCACAATGAGCAGTTCTTC.

Many counts were recorded for this clonotype. The V and J genes are TRBV5-1 and TRBJ1-2; no firm D call. Trimming shortened V by 0 bases and J by 4 bases, and 10 bases separated the two germline ends. The germline CDR1 and CDR2 sequences are SGHRS and YFSETQ. The CDR3 covers 14 residues. This CDR3 reads CASSLDGASYGYTF. CDR3 sequence (DNA): TGCGCCAGCAGCTTGGATGGAGCTAGCTATGGCTACACCTTC.

This clonotype was seen repeatedly, ten times or more. This chain uses TRBV20-1 with TRBJ2-1; D remains ambiguous. Germline V gives CDR1 DFQATT, CDR2 SNEGSKA (reference sequence). V lost 3 bases, J lost 12 bases, and 21 bases lay in between. The CDR3 has 14 amino acids. CDR3 loop: CSARDRPSRIPQFF. CDR3 DNA: TGCAGTGCTAGGGATCGCCCTTCTAGGATACCGCAGTTCTTC.

This clonotype was observed many times. The rearrangement joins TRBV6-5 to TRBJ1-1, with a weak D call TRBD1 (5 bases). Germline CDR1 reads MNHEY; CDR2 reads SVGAGI. Trimming cost V 2 bases and J 9 bases, with 19 bases left between them. There are 15 residues in the CDR3. The CDR3: CASSYAKGLGTKAFF. The DNA for the CDR3 is TGTGCCAGCAGTTACGCCAAGGGGTTAGGGACTAAAGCTTTCTTT.

This clonotype was counted at least ten times. The chain joins TRBV5-6 to TRBJ2-2, with D perhaps TRBD1 (5 bases). V was trimmed by 6 bases and J by 5 bases, leaving 23 bases between them. Germline lookup yields CDR1 SGHDT and CDR2 YYEEEE. The CDR3 is 17 amino acids. This CDR3 is CASTLRQRTTYTGELFF. CDR3 coding DNA: TGTGCCAGCACCCTAAGACAGAGAACTACCTATACCGGGGAGCTGTTTTTT.

This clonotype appeared many times. The chain employs TRBV29-1 and TRBJ2-4, with D tentatively TRBD2 (6 bases). The germline CDR1 and CDR2 sequences are SQVTM and ANQGSEA. The CDR3 sequence is 11 residues long. V dropped 4 bases and J dropped 9 bases, with 10 bases sitting between them. As DNA, the CDR3 is TGCAGCGTTGGGGGGGACGGCATTCAGTACTTC. Translation gives CSVGGDGIQYF.

The table lists this clonotype with many counts. The chain recombines TRBV6-5 with TRBJ2-5; D gene unclear. CDR3 length: 11 amino acids. Germline lookup yields CDR1 MNHEY and CDR2 SVGAGI. Trimming removed 3 bases from V and 4 bases from J, with 3 bases in between. Here the CDR3 reads CASSYLETQYF. CDR3 sequence (DNA): TGTGCCAGCAGTTATCTAGAGACCCAGTACTTC.

This clonotype has ten or more counts. The V gene is TRBV9, the J gene TRBJ1-1; D is ambiguous. The V end lost 0 bases, the J end lost 2 bases, and 14 bases lay between the germline ends. The CDR3 runs to 16 residues. Per the germline V gene, CDR1 is SGDLS and CDR2 is YYNGEE. In DNA form, the CDR3 reads TGTGCCAGCAGCGTAGACGGGGTGAGGCGTAACACTGAAGCTTTCTTT. Translating it yields CASSVDGVRRNTEAFF.

The rearrangement joins TRBV5-1 to TRBJ2-7, with TRBD1 matching 7 bases. J was trimmed by 0 bases and V by 0 bases; bases with no gene match: 15. CDR3 length: 19 amino acids. In germline, CDR1 is SGHRS, CDR2 YFSETQ. The CDR3 sequence is CASSLAYPGQRSSSYEQYV. CDR3 nucleotide sequence: TGCGCCAGCAGCTTGGCCTACCCGGGACAGAGGTCGAGCTCCTACGAGCAGTACGTC.

This clonotype was observed many times. The DNA for the CDR3 is TGTGCCACCACGTCGGTGGCAGCGGGCAATGAGCAGTTCTTC. This encodes CATTSVAAGNEQFF. The chain links TRBV19 to TRBJ2-1, with D perhaps TRBD2 (6 bases). This CDR3 spans 14 amino acids. V was pared by 10 bases and J by 6 bases, with 19 bases between. Germline V gene sequence: CDR1 LNHDA, CDR2 SQIVND (reference sequence).

This clonotype was seen many times. The rearrangement links TRBV18 to TRBJ1-3; 7 nucleotides agree with TRBD1. The CDR3 length is 15 residues. The V and J ends lost 4 bases and 3 bases, in that order; junction bases with no gene match: 6. From germline, CDR1 is KGHSH and CDR2 LQKENI. Here the CDR3 DNA reads TGTGCCAGCTCACTCACAGGGGATCGTGGAAACACCATATATTTT. It encodes CASSLTGDRGNTIYF.

This clonotype occurred many times. The chain is built from TRBV20-1 and TRBJ2-7; D is perhaps TRBD1 or TRBD2 (5 bases each). Germline V gene sequence: CDR1 DFQATT, CDR2 SNEGSKA (reference sequence). CDR3 length: 14 amino acids. Trimming removed 0 bases at V and 4 bases at J, with 13 bases between. The CDR3 DNA follows: TGCAGTGCTAGAGATTGGCAGGGAGCTTACGAGCAGTACTTC. Translation gives CSARDWQGAYEQYF.

This clonotype was counted ten times or more. The CDR3 DNA sequence: TGCAGTGCCCGGGACAGGGGCTCGCTGAACACTGAAGCTTTCTTT. Protein product: CSARDRGSLNTEAFF. The rearrangement joins TRBV20-1 to TRBJ1-1, with TRBD1 matching 10 bases. Germline V gene data show CDR1 as DFQATT and CDR2 as SNEGSKA (reference sequence). This CDR3 has 15 amino acids. V lost 6 bases and J lost 0; bases outside the gene matches: 7.

This clonotype was detected ten times or more. The chain uses TRBV7-2 and TRBJ2-3, with 7 bases matching TRBD1. The germline CDR1 and CDR2 sequences are SGHTA and FQGNSA. V was pared by 6 bases and J by 1 base, with 4 bases of the junction left unmatched. The CDR3 contains 14 residues. The CDR3 protein is CASRGTAGTDTQYF. The DNA for the CDR3 is TGTGCCAGCAGGGGGACAGCAGGCACAGATACGCAGTATTTT.

This clonotype was recorded many times. V usage is TRBV5-1 and J usage is TRBJ1-3, with no clear D. The V end lost 4 bases, the J end lost 3 bases, and 11 bases lay between the germline ends. The CDR3 consists of 14 residues. Germline assignment: CDR1 SGHRS and CDR2 YFSETQ. CDR3 protein: CASSAVSGGNTIYF. CDR3 sequence (DNA): TGCGCCAGCAGCGCAGTCTCGGGTGGAAACACCATATATTTT.

About this clonotype itself: Because it lacks the conserved phenylalanine or tryptophan at the end, this CDR3 is likely a read error. The CDR3 bases are TGCAGCGTTGAAGATCGCACAGGGGAATCTGGAAAAACCATATATATT. Its translation: CSVEDRTGESGKTIYI. The chain has TRBV29-1 and TRBJ1-3; TRBD1 matches 7 bases. The CDR3 sequence is 16 residues long. From germline, CDR1 is SQVTM and CDR2 ANQGSEA.

This clonotype was recorded many times. This chain links TRBV20-1 with TRBJ2-7, with D perhaps TRBD1 (6 bases). In germline, CDR1 is DFQATT, CDR2 SNEGSKA (reference sequence). Trimming stripped 7 bases from V and 3 bases from J, with 22 bases between. The CDR3 runs 15 residues. The CDR3 region has the DNA TGCAGTGGAGAAGAGACCGGGACAAAGAGCTACGAGCAGTACTTC. Protein product: CSGEETGTKSYEQYF.

This clonotype occurred many times. The V call is TRBV6-2 or TRBV6-3, the J call TRBJ1-5; 9 bases are shared with TRBD1. Germline V gene lookup returns CDR1 MNHEY and CDR2 SVGEGT. V shed 4 bases and J 16 bases; nucleotides not matched to a gene: 8. This CDR3 region has 12 residues. The CDR3 here is CASSSRTGAQHF. In DNA form, the CDR3 reads TGTGCCAGCAGTTCCCGGACAGGGGCTCAACATTTT.

This clonotype has only a few counts. The rearrangement links TRBV20-1 to TRBJ1-1, with 11 bases identical to TRBD1. The CDR3 has 13 residues. The V gene end was trimmed by 6 bases and the J gene end by 5 bases; junction bases not matched to a gene: 5. CDR1 is DFQATT and CDR2 is SNEGSKA in the germline V gene (reference sequence). The CDR3 nucleotides read TGCAGTGCATTTGGACAGGGGGCGACTGAAGCTTTCTTT. Translating it yields CSAFGQGATEAFF.

The sample holds many counts of this clonotype. The chain joins TRBV11-3 to TRBJ2-1, with 7 nucleotides matching TRBD1. The CDR3 is 15 amino acids. CDR1 and CDR2 (germline): SGHNT, YENEEA. V lost 5 bases, J lost 3 bases, and 7 bases stayed unmatched. CDR3: CASSPGTAVYNEQFF. The CDR3 DNA reads as TGTGCCAGCAGCCCCGGGACAGCTGTCTACAATGAGCAGTTCTTC.

This clonotype was seen at least ten times. This chain links TRBV7-6 with TRBJ2-2; the D call may be TRBD1 or TRBD2 (6 bases each). This CDR3 has 17 amino acids. V was shortened by 1 base and J by 2 bases, with 14 bases between the two germline ends. Germline CDR1 is SGHVS and CDR2 is FNYEAQ. Here the CDR3 DNA reads TGTGCCAGCAGCTTAGGGATCGTGGGGGGCAACACCGGGGAGCTGTTTTTT. It encodes CASSLGIVGGNTGELFF.

This clonotype was observed at least ten times. The chain uses TRBV20-1 and TRBJ2-5; TRBD2 agrees at 7 bases. The length of the CDR3 is 15 residues. Germline V gene sequence: CDR1 DFQATT, CDR2 SNEGSKA (reference sequence). Trimming removed 0 bases from V and 2 bases from J; junction bases left unmatched: 6. Here the CDR3 DNA reads TGCAGTGCTAGAGAACCAGCGGGGCCACAAGAGACCCAGTACTTC. Amino acid sequence: CSAREPAGPQETQYF.

This clonotype was counted ten times or more. This rearrangement joins TRBV18 to TRBJ2-5; 7 bases line up with TRBD1. Germline CDR1 KGHSH, CDR2 LQKENI. CDR3 length equals 14 residues. After removal of 3 bases from V and 4 bases from J, the junction contained 5 bases not matched to a gene. DNA of the CDR3: TGTGCCAGCTCACCCAAAGGGGGCGGAGAGACCCAGTACTTC. This encodes CASSPKGGGETQYF.

This clonotype was found many times. The chain recombines TRBV12-5 with TRBJ2-5; TRBD1 matches 7 bases. The V gene's germline CDR1 is LGHNT and CDR2 FRNRAP. Trimming took 5 bases from V and 3 from J; bases not matched to a gene: 6. This CDR3 is built from 14 residues. This chain's CDR3 is CASGPRTGEETQYF. As DNA, the CDR3 is TGTGCTAGTGGTCCAAGGACAGGAGAAGAGACCCAGTACTTC.

This clonotype has a count of ten or more. The chain joins TRBV27 to TRBJ1-2, with a tentative D call TRBD1 (6 bases). Trimming shortened V by 6 bases and J by 0 bases, and 14 bases separated the two germline ends. Per germline, CDR1 MNHEY and CDR2 SMNVEV (reference sequence). The CDR3 loop spans 15 amino acids. In DNA, the CDR3 is TGTGCCAGCAGCCGGGCGGGGGCCGCTAACTATGGCTACACCTTC. Its translation is CASSRAGAANYGYTF.

This clonotype has at least ten counts. The chain combines TRBV12-3 or TRBV12-4 with TRBJ2-7; weak D call: TRBD2 (5 bases). CDR3 length: 14 residues. The V end lost 6 bases, the J end lost 6 bases, and 18 bases lay between the germline ends. In DNA, the CDR3 is TGTGCCAGCAGCCCGGACCTTGGAGGCCTCGAGCAGTACTTC. This encodes CASSPDLGGLEQYF.

This clonotype was observed at least ten times. The V and J genes are TRBV2 and TRBJ1-6; 8 nucleotides align to TRBD1. This CDR3 contains 15 residues. Per the germline V gene, CDR1 is SNHLY and CDR2 is FYNNEI. With V trimmed by 7 bases and J by 7 bases, 9 bases remained unmatched. Here the CDR3 DNA reads TGTGCCAGCAAACCAAGGACAGGGCGAAATTCACCCCTCCACTTT. It is translated as CASKPRTGRNSPLHF.

This clonotype was counted many times. As DNA, the CDR3 is TGTGCCAGCAGCCCGGCCGCAGGGGGCAGATCACCCCTCCACTTT. Its translation is CASSPAAGGRSPLHF. This sequence joins TRBV5-8 and TRBJ1-6; 8 bases line up with TRBD1. The CDR3 runs to 15 residues. Per the germline V gene, CDR1 is SGHTS and CDR2 is YDEGEE. The V and J ends lost 4 bases and 10 bases, in that order; junction bases with no gene match: 10. Together with reference TRBV5-8 and TRBJ1-6, the CDR3 gives the full variable domain: EAGVTQSPTHLIKTRGQQATLRCSPISGHTSVYWYQQALGLGLQFLLWYDEGEERNRGNFPPRFSGRQFPNYSSELNVNALELEDSALYLCASSPAAGGRSPLHFGNGTRLTVT.